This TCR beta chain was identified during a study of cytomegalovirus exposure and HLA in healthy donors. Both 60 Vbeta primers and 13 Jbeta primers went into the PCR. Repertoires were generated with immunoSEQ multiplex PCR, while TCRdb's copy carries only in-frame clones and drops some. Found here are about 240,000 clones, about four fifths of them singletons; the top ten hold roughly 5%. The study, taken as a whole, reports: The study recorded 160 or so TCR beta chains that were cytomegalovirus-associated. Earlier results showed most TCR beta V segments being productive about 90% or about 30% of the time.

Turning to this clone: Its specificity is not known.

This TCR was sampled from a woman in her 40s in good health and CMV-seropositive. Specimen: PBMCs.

For the CDR3, the DNA is TGTGCCAGCAGCTTAGGCCTCCCGGGCTCCTACGAGCAGTACTTC. It encodes CASSLGLPGSYEQYF. The chain carries TRBV7-9 and TRBJ2-7; D is uncertain. Trimming shortened V by 1 base and J by 0 bases, and 10 bases separated the two germline ends. In germline, CDR1 is SEHNR, CDR2 FQNEAQ (reference sequence). This CDR3 is 15 amino acids long.